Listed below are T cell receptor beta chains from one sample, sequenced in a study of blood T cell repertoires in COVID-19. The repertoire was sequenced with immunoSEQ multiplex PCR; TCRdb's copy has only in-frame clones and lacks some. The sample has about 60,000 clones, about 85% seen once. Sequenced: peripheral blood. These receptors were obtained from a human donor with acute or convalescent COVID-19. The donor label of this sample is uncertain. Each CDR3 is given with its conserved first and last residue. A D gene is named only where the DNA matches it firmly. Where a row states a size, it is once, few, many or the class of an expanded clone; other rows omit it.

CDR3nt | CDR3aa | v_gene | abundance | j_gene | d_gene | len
TGTGCCAGCAGCTTAGGGACACCCGAGCAGTACTTC | CASSLGTPEQYF | TRBV7-9 | - | TRBJ2-7 | - | 12
TGTGCCATCAGTGAGTCCAGTGGAGCTAATGAAAAACTGTTTTTT | CAISESSGANEKLFF | TRBV10-3 | - | TRBJ1-4 | - | 15
TGTGCCAGCAGCTTAGCCCGGACAGGGGGCAACACCGGGGAGCTGTTTTTT | CASSLARTGGNTGELFF | TRBV11-1 | - | TRBJ2-2 | TRBD1 | 17
TGTGCCAGCAGTGAACGACTAGCGGGAGGACCCTACAATGAGCAGTTCTTC | CASSERLAGGPYNEQFF | TRBV6-1 | - | TRBJ2-1 | TRBD2 | 17
TGTGCCAGCAAGACTAGCGGGATGGGCGAACGGGGCGAGCAGTACTTC | CASKTSGMGERGEQYF | TRBV28 | once | TRBJ2-7 | TRBD2 | 16
TGTGCCAGCAGTCCGGCCGGGACAGGGGTTATAACTTATAATTCACCCCTCCACTTT | CASSPAGTGVITYNSPLHF | TRBV6-6 | - | TRBJ1-6 | TRBD1 | 19
TGTGCCAGCTCACCGGGCGCAGATACGCAGTATTTT | CASSPGADTQYF | TRBV18 | - | TRBJ2-3 | - | 12
TGTGCCCACACAGGGGGCCCACGGACTGAAGCTTTCTTT | CAHTGGPRTEAFF | TRBV28 | - | TRBJ1-1 | TRBD1 | 13
TGTGCCAGCAGCTTAGTGGAGGGGGCAGGTGGCTACACCTTC | CASSLVEGAGGYTF | TRBV7-2 | - | TRBJ1-2 | TRBD1 | 14
TGTGCCACCAGTGATGACTCCCCAGCGTACAATGAGCAGTTCTTC | CATSDDSPAYNEQFF | TRBV24-1 | - | TRBJ2-1 | - | 15
TGTGCCAGCAGTCCTACCTCCAGGGTAAGGGCTTCAGGCTACACCTTC | CASSPTSRVRASGYTF | TRBV6-4 | - | TRBJ1-2 | - | 16
TGTGCCAGCAGTCCCAAGTGGCTAGCGGGTAAAAAGCAGTTCTTC | CASSPKWLAGKKQFF | TRBV27 | - | TRBJ2-1 | TRBD2 | 15
TGCGCCAGCAGCTTTGGACCTCTCGGGGGGATGTCCAAAAACATTCAGTACTTC | CASSFGPLGGMSKNIQYF | TRBV5-1 | - | TRBJ2-4 | TRBD2 | 18
TGTGCCAGCAGCCCCCGGGAGGCGGGGCCTTATAGCAATCAGCCCCAGCATTTT | CASSPREAGPYSNQPQHF | TRBV2 | few | TRBJ1-5 | - | 18
TGTGCCAGCAGACAGAATGATCAGCCCCAGCATTTT | CASRQNDQPQHF | TRBV4-2 | - | TRBJ1-5 | - | 12
TGCGCCAGCAGTAGCGGGGGTGTCGGCACAGATACGCAGTATTTT | CASSSGGVGTDTQYF | TRBV5-1 | - | TRBJ2-3 | TRBD2 | 15
TGTGCCAGTAGTCAGCCAGGGGCCAATGAGCAGTTCTTC | CASSQPGANEQFF | TRBV19 | - | TRBJ2-1 | - | 13
TGTGCCAGCAGCTGGAGGAGTGGTGCGTCCTCCTATAATTCACCCCTCCACTTT | CASSWRSGASSYNSPLHF | TRBV7-2 | - | TRBJ1-6 | - | 18
TGTGCCAGCAGCCCAACTGGGACAGCCGAAGCTTTCTTT | CASSPTGTAEAFF | TRBV3-1/TRBV3-2 | - | TRBJ1-1 | TRBD1 | 13
TGTGCCACCAGTGAGGTCCGGGACAAAAACACCGGGGAGCTGTTTTTT | CATSEVRDKNTGELFF | TRBV24-1 | once | TRBJ2-2 | - | 16
TGTGCCACCCGAGTTCAGGCGGGGGGGTCGGATACGCAGTATTTT | CATRVQAGGSDTQYF | TRBV5-4 | - | TRBJ2-3 | TRBD2 | 15
TGTGCCTGGACCTTATCCTGGGGGACTAGCGGAACCGGGGAGCTGTTTTTT | CAWTLSWGTSGTGELFF | TRBV30 | - | TRBJ2-2 | TRBD2 | 17
TGCGCCAGCAGCTTGACAGGGGCCACTGAAGCTTTCTTT | CASSLTGATEAFF | TRBV5-1 | - | TRBJ1-1 | TRBD1 | 13